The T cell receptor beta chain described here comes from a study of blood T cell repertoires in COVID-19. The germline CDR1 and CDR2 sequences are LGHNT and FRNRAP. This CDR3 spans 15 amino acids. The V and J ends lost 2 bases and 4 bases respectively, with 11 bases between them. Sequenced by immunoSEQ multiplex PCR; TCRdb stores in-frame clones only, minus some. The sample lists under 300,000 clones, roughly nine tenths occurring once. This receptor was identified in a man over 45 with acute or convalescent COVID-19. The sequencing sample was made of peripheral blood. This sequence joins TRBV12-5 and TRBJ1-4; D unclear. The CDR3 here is CASGLRLSNNEKLFF. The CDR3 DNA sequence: TGTGCTAGTGGTTTGCGACTTAGCAATAATGAAAAACTGTTTTTT.